These 25 T cell receptor beta chains were sequenced from one sample in a study of cytomegalovirus exposure and HLA in healthy donors. In the PCR, 60 Vbeta and 13 Jbeta primers were used. Assay used: immunoSEQ multiplex PCR; TCRdb lists only in-frame clones, some missing. The listing records tens of thousands of clones. The sample was PBMCs. These receptors were collected from a man in his late teens or twenties in good health and CMV-seropositive.

DNA for the CDR3: TGTGCCAGCAGCCCGGGACTAGCGGGGGGGCCGGGAGATACGCAGTATTTT. Translated, it gives CASSPGLAGGPGDTQYF. The chain links TRBV9 to TRBJ2-3, with TRBD2 matching 16 bases. V was pared by 4 bases and J by 5 bases, with 7 bases of the junction left unmatched. Germline V lookup: CDR1 SGDLS, CDR2 YYNGEE. The CDR3 sequence is 17 residues long.

This chain joins TRBV5-8 and TRBJ2-3; the D gene is possibly TRBD1 (6 bases). The CDR3 loop spans 13 amino acids. The V end was cut by 6 bases, the J end by 2 bases, with 10 bases between. Germline CDR1 SGHTS, CDR2 YDEGEE. CDR3 sequence (DNA): TGTGCCAGCATACGACAGGACACAGATACGCAGTATTTT. Residues: CASIRQDTDTQYF.

The rearrangement links TRBV28 to TRBJ2-7; 10 bases align to TRBD2. The CDR3 loop spans 15 amino acids. The junction had 9 bases not matched to a gene; V was cut back by 6 bases and J by 4 bases. Germline-derived CDR1 and CDR2 are MDHEN and SYDVKM. CDR3 nucleotides: TGTGCCAGCAGGCCTAGCGGGAGACTGTTTTACGAGCAGTACTTC. It specifies CASRPSGRLFYEQYF.

The chain uses TRBV19 and TRBJ2-7; TRBD1 is a possible D gene (6 bases). CDR3 size: 13 residues. Germline CDR1 is LNHDA and CDR2 is SQIVND (reference sequence). V shed 5 bases and J shed 5 bases, with 13 bases lying between them. The DNA of the CDR3 is TGTGCCAGTAGTTTCAACAGGGCTGACGAGCAGTACTTC. Translated: CASSFNRADEQYF.

The gene calls are TRBV10-3 and TRBJ2-2; tentative D call: TRBD1 (5 bases). Germline CDR1 reads ENHRY; CDR2 reads SYGVKD. The CDR3 extends over 14 amino acids. V lost 4 bases and J 1 base, leaving 7 bases between the germline ends. As DNA, the CDR3 is TGTGCCATCAGTGGACAGCAGAACACCGGGGAGCTGTTTTTT. It encodes CAISGQQNTGELFF.

The chain links TRBV2 to TRBJ1-4; unclear D gene. The CDR3 consists of 14 residues. Trimming removed 3 bases at V and 4 bases at J, with 9 bases between. Germline CDR1 SNHLY, CDR2 FYNNEI. CDR3 protein: CASSDRAYNEKLFF. The CDR3 DNA is TGTGCCAGCAGTGACCGAGCGTATAATGAAAAACTGTTTTTT.

The genes are TRBV27 and TRBJ1-4; 9 positions agree with TRBD1. Trimming took 6 bases from V and 8 from J; bases not matched to a gene: 7. Germline V gene sequence: CDR1 MNHEY, CDR2 SMNVEV (reference sequence). The CDR3 is made up of 14 amino acids. The CDR3 loop is CASRNTGGKEKLFF. The CDR3 DNA follows: TGTGCCAGCAGAAATACAGGGGGCAAGGAAAAACTGTTTTTT.

This rearrangement joins TRBV29-1 to TRBJ1-2; TRBD1 matches 9 bases. With V trimmed by 3 bases and J by 6 bases, 5 bases remained unmatched. Germline V gene data show CDR1 as SQVTM and CDR2 as ANQGSEA. CDR3 length equals 13 residues. The chain's CDR3 is CSVEDRGLDGYTF. The CDR3 bases are TGCAGCGTTGAGGACAGGGGCCTAGATGGCTACACCTTC.

The chain links TRBV28 to TRBJ2-7; 11 nucleotides line up with TRBD2. V shed 10 bases and J 4 bases; nucleotides not matched to a gene: 9. The CDR3 sequence is 14 residues long. Germline CDR1 and CDR2: MDHEN and SYDVKM. The CDR3 region has the DNA TGTGCCACAAGGACTAGCGGGCGCCTGTACGAGCAGTACTTC. This gives the protein CATRTSGRLYEQYF.

The chain is built from TRBV14 and TRBJ2-7; TRBD1 matches at 9 bases. With 1 base clipped from V and 6 bases from J, the junction kept 10 bases outside the gene matches. CDR1 is SGHDN, CDR2 FVKESK, per germline. The CDR3 length is 16 residues. In DNA form, the CDR3 reads TGTGCCAGCAGCCAAGTTGGCCCGGACAGGGGAGGCGAGCAGTACTTC. Residues: CASSQVGPDRGGEQYF.

J is TRBJ1-2 and V is TRBV7-9; D may be TRBD1 (6 bases). The CDR3 extends over 13 amino acids. CDR1 and CDR2 from the germline V gene are SEHNR and FQNEAQ (reference sequence). V lost 5 bases to trimming and J lost 5 bases, with 12 bases between them. CDR3 in DNA: TGTGCCAGCAGCCGAGACAGGACGTATGGCTACACCTTC. It specifies CASSRDRTYGYTF. Full variable domain (remainder filled in from reference TRBV7-9 and TRBJ1-2): DTGVSQNPRHKITKRGQNVTFRCDPISEHNRLYWYRQTLGQGPEFLTYFQNEAQLEKSRLLSDRFSAERPKGSFSTLEIQRTEQGDSAMYLCASSRDRTYGYTFGSGTRLTVV.

To note about this clone: At one end the junction does not follow the germline gene, possibly because of a read error. V is TRBV28 and J is TRBJ1-2; unclear D gene. This CDR3 is built from 16 residues. CDR1 MDHEN and CDR2 SYDVKM come from the germline V gene. The CDR3 reads CASSPDFVDPNYGYSF. The CDR3 DNA is TGTGCCAGCAGTCCCGACTTCGTGGATCCCAACTATGGCTACTCCTTC.

The rearrangement joins TRBV5-1 to TRBJ1-1; D gene uncertain. CDR3 length: 13 amino acids. V was trimmed by 0 bases and J by 8 bases, leaving 11 bases between them. Germline V gene data show CDR1 as SGHRS and CDR2 as YFSETQ. The CDR3 region is CASSLAAQNEAFF. CDR3 nucleotide sequence: TGCGCCAGCAGCTTGGCCGCACAGAACGAAGCTTTCTTT.

The rearrangement uses TRBV2 and TRBJ1-4; D remains ambiguous. The CDR3 totals 16 residues. Germline CDR1 and CDR2: SNHLY and FYNNEI. V was shortened by 1 base and J by 2 bases, with 11 bases between the two germline ends. The CDR3 DNA reads TGTGCCAGCAGTGAAGGCCGGGGAGAGACTAATGAAAAACTGTTTTTT. Protein product: CASSEGRGETNEKLFF.

The genes are TRBV4-1 and TRBJ1-2; possible D gene TRBD1, 6 bases. V was shortened by 0 bases and J by 8 bases, with 19 bases between the two germline ends. This CDR3 contains 16 residues. Germline-derived CDR1 and CDR2 are MGHRA and YSYEKL. CDR3 nucleotides: TGCGCCAGCAGCCAAGATTATCAGGACAGCGTGGGAGGCTACACCTTC. Its translation is CASSQDYQDSVGGYTF.

The chain recombines TRBV5-6 with TRBJ1-4; 7 bases align to TRBD1. The CDR3 sequence is 14 residues long. CDR1 and CDR2 from the germline V gene are SGHDT and YYEEEE. The junction had 5 bases not matched to a gene; V was cut back by 4 bases and J by 5 bases. This chain's CDR3 is CASSLGQTNEKLFF. CDR3 bases: TGTGCCAGCAGCCTGGGACAGACAAATGAAAAACTGTTTTTT.

The gene calls are TRBV5-1 and TRBJ2-7; 10 bases align to TRBD2. J lost 2 bases, V lost 4 bases, and 6 bases had no gene match. CDR1 SGHRS and CDR2 YFSETQ come from the germline V gene. The CDR3 loop spans 15 amino acids. CDR3 coding DNA: TGCGCCAGCAGCATCGGGACTAGCGTGACCTACGAGCAGTACTTC. This encodes CASSIGTSVTYEQYF.

In nucleotides, the CDR3 is TGTGCCAGCAGCTTAGGGGGCAGCTCTGGAAACACCATATATTTT. Translating gives CASSLGGSSGNTIYF. This chain joins TRBV7-9 and TRBJ1-3; D might be TRBD1 (5 bases). The CDR3 loop spans 15 amino acids. Per germline, CDR1 SEHNR and CDR2 FQNEAQ (reference sequence). Trimming removed 1 base from V and 0 bases from J, with 7 bases in between.

The rearrangement uses TRBV15 and TRBJ2-7; D might be TRBD2 (6 bases). This CDR3 spans 13 amino acids. Germline assignment: CDR1 LNHNV and CDR2 YYDKDF (reference sequence). Trimming removed 0 bases from V and 11 bases from J, with 14 bases in between. This CDR3 is CATSRERVGEEYF. The CDR3 DNA reads as TGTGCCACCAGCAGAGAACGGGTTGGGGAGGAGTACTTC. The entire variable domain, with the rest obtained from reference TRBV15 and TRBJ2-7, is as follows: DAMVIQNPRYQVTQFGKPVTLSCSQTLNHNVMYWYQQKSSQAPKLLFHYYDKDFNNEADTPDNFQSRRPNTSFCFLDIRSPGLGDTAMYLCATSRERVGEEYFGPGTRLTVT.

The chain has TRBV6-6 and TRBJ1-1; D gene unclear. Germline values: CDR1 MNHNY, CDR2 SVGAGI (reference sequence). This CDR3 contains 13 residues. V was shortened by 6 bases and J by 4 bases, with 12 bases between the two germline ends. This chain's CDR3 is CASSHLELTEAFF. CDR3 in DNA: TGTGCCAGCAGCCACCTTGAGCTCACTGAAGCTTTCTTT.

This chain uses TRBV11-2 with TRBJ2-7; 9 bases agree with TRBD2. The CDR3 runs to 15 residues. Germline values: CDR1 SGHAT, CDR2 FQNNGV. The V segment lost 5 bases and the J segment 2 bases; nucleotides outside the gene matches: 7. The CDR3 spells CASSPGRGGPYEQYF. The CDR3 coding sequence is TGTGCCAGCAGCCCCGGGCGGGGGGGACCCTACGAGCAGTACTTC.

The V and J genes are TRBV2 and TRBJ2-3; no definite D call. This CDR3 has 9 amino acids. CDR1 and CDR2 from the germline V gene are SNHLY and FYNNEI. Trimming left V 10 bases short and J 8 bases short, with 7 bases between. For the CDR3, the DNA is TGTGCCATCCGGGTTACGCAGTATTTT. This gives the protein CAIRVTQYF.

In DNA, the CDR3 is TGTGCCAGCTCACCACCGAAGGGGGTGGGCACTGAAGCTTTCTTT. Its translation is CASSPPKGVGTEAFF. The chain employs TRBV18 and TRBJ1-1; D may be TRBD1 (6 bases). Germline CDR1 reads KGHSH; CDR2 reads LQKENI. Trimming pared 0 bases from V and 4 bases from J, leaving 12 bases between. The length of the CDR3 is 15 residues.

The gene calls are TRBV5-6 and TRBJ2-2, with 7 positions matching TRBD1. This CDR3 has 16 amino acids. Germline V gene lookup returns CDR1 SGHDT and CDR2 YYEEEE. V lost 7 bases to trimming and J lost 2 bases; unmatched junction nucleotides: 11. CDR3 loop: CASADSGTANTGELFF. DNA of the CDR3: TGTGCCAGCGCCGATTCCGGGACAGCTAACACCGGGGAGCTGTTTTTT.

The chain has TRBV5-1 and TRBJ2-7, with D possibly being TRBD1 (6 bases). The CDR3 extends over 14 amino acids. From germline, CDR1 is SGHRS and CDR2 YFSETQ. V gave up 4 bases and J gave up 1 base, with 12 bases separating them. CDR3 sequence reads: CASSPARGSYEQYF. For the CDR3, the DNA is TGCGCCAGCAGCCCTGCCAGGGGATCCTACGAGCAGTACTTC. The full variable domain, with the rest looked up from reference TRBV5-1 and TRBJ2-7, is KAGVTQTPRYLIKTRGQQVTLSCSPISGHRSVSWYQQTPGQGLQFLFEYFSETQRNKGNFPGRFSGRQFSNSRSEMNVSTLELGDSALYLCASSPARGSYEQYFGPGTRLTVT.